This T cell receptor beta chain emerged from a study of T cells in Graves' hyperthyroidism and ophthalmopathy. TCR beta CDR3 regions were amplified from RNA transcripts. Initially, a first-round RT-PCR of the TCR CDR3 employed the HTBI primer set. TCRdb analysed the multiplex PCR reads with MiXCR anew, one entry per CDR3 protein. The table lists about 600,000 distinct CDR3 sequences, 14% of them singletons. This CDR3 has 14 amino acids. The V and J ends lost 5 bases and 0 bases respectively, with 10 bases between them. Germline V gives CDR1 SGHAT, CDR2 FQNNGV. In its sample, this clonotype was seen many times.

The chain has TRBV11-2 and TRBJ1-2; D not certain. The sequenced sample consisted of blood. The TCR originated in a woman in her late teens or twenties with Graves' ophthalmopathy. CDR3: CASSPRTPNYGYTF. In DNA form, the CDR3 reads TGTGCCAGCAGCCCGCGGACCCCTAACTATGGCTACACCTTC.